The sequence of this T cell receptor (beta chain) was determined in a study of blood T cell repertoires in COVID-19. Across the whole study: The samples span acute and convalescent COVID-19 from the United States, Italy and Spain. PBMCs, B-cell-depleted T cells, or T cells were the source of the cDNA or gDNA that made up the material.

In its sample, this clone was seen a few times. Methods used by the authors: Estimation of nucleated cell counts relied on the amplification of reference gene primers. The assay was immunoSEQ multiplex PCR, and TCRdb's table has in-frame clones only and misses some. V, J and clone size derive from that table, while D and trimming were established from the DNA sequence. The sample shows a few hundred thousand clones, about three quarters of them seen only once. Trimming shortened V by 4 bases and J by 7 bases, and 13 bases separated the two germline ends. The germline gives CDR1 MDHEN, CDR2 SYDVKM. The CDR3 contains 14 residues.

The sequence derives from an older woman with acute or convalescent COVID-19. Sequencing was carried out using peripheral blood. This chain links TRBV28 with TRBJ1-4; the D gene is possibly TRBD1 (6 bases). In nucleotides, the CDR3 is TGTGCCAGCAGTTCACAGGGAGCGATTGAAAAACTGTTTTTT. This encodes CASSSQGAIEKLFF.